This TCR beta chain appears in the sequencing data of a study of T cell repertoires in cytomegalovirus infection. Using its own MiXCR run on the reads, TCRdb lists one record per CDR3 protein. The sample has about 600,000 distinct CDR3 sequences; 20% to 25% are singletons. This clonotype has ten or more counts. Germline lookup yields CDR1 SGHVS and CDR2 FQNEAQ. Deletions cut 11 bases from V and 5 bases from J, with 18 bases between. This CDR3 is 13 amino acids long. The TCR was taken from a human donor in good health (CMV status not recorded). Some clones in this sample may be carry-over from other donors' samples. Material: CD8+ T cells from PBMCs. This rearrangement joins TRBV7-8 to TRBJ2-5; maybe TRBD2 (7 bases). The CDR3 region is CAAGAGRGETQYF. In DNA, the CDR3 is TGTGCCGCGGGGGCAGGGCGGGGGGAGACCCAGTACTTC.